Here is one T cell receptor beta chain with its context. The record originates from a study of blood T cell repertoires in COVID-19. Background on the study: The samples span acute and convalescent COVID-19 from the United States, Italy and Spain. The cDNA or gDNA used as material had been derived from T cells, B-cell-depleted T cells, or PBMCs.

In germline, CDR1 is SGHAT, CDR2 FQNNGV. J was trimmed by 3 bases and V by 5 bases; bases with no gene match: 10. The CDR3 covers 16 residues. Produced via immunoSEQ multiplex PCR; TCRdb's table is partial and in-frame only. The sample consists of over 100,000 clones, around 87% of them appearing once. This receptor was taken from a man over 45 with acute or convalescent COVID-19. The V gene is TRBV11-2, the J gene TRBJ1-1; 9 nucleotides line up with TRBD1. Sequencing was done on a sample of peripheral blood. In nucleotides, the CDR3 is TGTGCCAGCAGCATAATACAGGGGGCGGGTGACACTGAAGCTTTCTTT. Amino acids: CASSIIQGAGDTEAFF. The whole variable domain, remainder taken from reference TRBV11-2 and TRBJ1-1, is EAGVAQSPRYKIIEKRQSVAFWCNPISGHATLYWYQQILGQGPKLLIQFQNNGVVDDSQLPKDRFSAERLKGVDSTLKIQPAKLEDSAVYLCASSIIQGAGDTEAFFGQGTRLTVV.